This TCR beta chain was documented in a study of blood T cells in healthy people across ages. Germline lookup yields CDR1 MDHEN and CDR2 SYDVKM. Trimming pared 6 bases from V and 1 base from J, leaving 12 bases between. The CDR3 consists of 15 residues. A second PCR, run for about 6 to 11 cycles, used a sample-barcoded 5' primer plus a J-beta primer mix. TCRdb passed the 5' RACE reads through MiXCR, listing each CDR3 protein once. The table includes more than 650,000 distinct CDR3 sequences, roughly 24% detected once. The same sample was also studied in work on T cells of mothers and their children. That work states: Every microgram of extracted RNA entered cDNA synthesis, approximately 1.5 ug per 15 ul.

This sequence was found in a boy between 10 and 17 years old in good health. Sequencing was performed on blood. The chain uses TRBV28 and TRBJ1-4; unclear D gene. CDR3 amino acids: CASSPGIRTNEKLFF. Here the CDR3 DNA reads TGTGCCAGCAGCCCGGGAATTCGAACTAATGAAAAACTGTTTTTT.